This T cell receptor (beta chain) was recorded in a study of T cell clones after liver transplantation. Across the whole study: Samples came pre-transplant, pre-randomization before withdrawal, and post-randomization after withdrawal ended. Study-wide results and limits: Rather than being deleted, graft donor-reactive T cells may have moved into the graft. Small, mixed patient groups and varying post-transplant times limit these conclusions.

This CDR3 is 16 amino acids long. V lost 3 bases to trimming and J lost 2 bases, with 16 bases between them. Germline CDR1 reads MGHDK; CDR2 reads SYGVNS. Concerning this clone: Its antigen is unidentified.

Data came from immunoSEQ multiplex PCR; TCRdb stores just in-frame clones and leaves some out. This table has 70,000 to 80,000 clones, roughly nine tenths appearing once. This clonotype originated in a human donor who received a liver transplant. The rearrangement uses TRBV25-1 and TRBJ1-2; maybe TRBD1 (5 bases). The source material was CD4+ T cells from blood, sampled before liver transplant. CDR3 nucleotides: TGTGCCAGCAGTGACCCCCGGGGCGGACAAAACTATGGCTACACCTTC. Its translation is CASSDPRGGQNYGYTF.